The clone carrying this T cell receptor (beta chain) was recorded once. Its antigen is not known. The method was immunoSEQ multiplex PCR; TCRdb's version includes in-frame clones alone and lacks a portion of them. The sample comprises hundreds of thousands of clones, around 87% of which are singletons, and around 3% rests with the top ten. Specified treatment: some 20 received Ad26.COV2.S at low or high dose, single or two shots; about 5 received placebo; per-sample allocation not given. Samples analyzed were those drawn on day 63 after the first vaccine or placebo injection. V was shortened by 5 bases and J by 8 bases, with 21 bases between the two germline ends. Looked up from germline, CDR1 is LNHDA and CDR2 is SQIVND (reference sequence). This CDR3 comprises 16 residues. The data originate from a study of Ad26.COV2.S vaccination and SARS-CoV-2 variants. Whole-study results and caveats: Measurement of non-spike TCR breadth gave similar results in vaccine and placebo recipients.

The clonotype was recovered from a person aged 18-60 years who received the Ad26.COV2.S COVID-19 vaccine or a placebo. V gene TRBV19 combines with J gene TRBJ1-4, with D perhaps TRBD1 (5 bases). The sequencing here drew on peripheral blood, taken in a trial of Ad26.COV2.S vaccine versus placebo. CDR3 sequence: CASSPAGRPATEKLFF. The CDR3 DNA sequence: TGTGCCAGTAGTCCCGCGGGACGGCCAGCAACGGAAAAACTGTTTTTT.